The rows below give T cell receptor beta chains drawn from one sample of a study of blood T cell repertoires in COVID-19. Libraries were prepared by immunoSEQ multiplex PCR; TCRdb keeps only in-frame clonotypes and omits some of them. The sample has about 76,000 clones, less than 90% seen once; the top ten hold around 17%. The sample taken for sequencing was peripheral blood. The source of these receptors is a human donor in a cohort sampled during active COVID-19. CDR3s include the opening cysteine and the closing phenylalanine or tryptophan. A D gene is named only where the DNA matches it firmly. Size values are once, few and many counts, or a class for expanded clones, and some rows have none.

NA | TRBD2 | TRBJ2-1 | TRBV6-5 | TGTGCCAGCAGTTCTCTGACTAGCGGGAGACAGAATGAGCAGTTCTTC | CASSSLTSGRQNEQFF
NA | TRBD2 | TRBJ2-7 | TRBV27 | TGTGCCAGCAGTACATATCTAGCGGGAGGGATCGACGAGCAGTACTTC | CASSTYLAGGIDEQYF
NA | NA | TRBJ2-7 | TRBV28 | TGTGCCAGCAGCTTACTACAGGACTACGAGCAGTACTTC | CASSLLQDYEQYF
NA | TRBD1 | TRBJ2-4 | TRBV7-9 | TGTGCCAGCAGCTTTCCGGACAGGGATCAACACTTC | CASSFPDRDQHF
NA | TRBD2 | TRBJ2-3 | TRBV9 | TGTGCCAGCAGCGTAGAGGGGCGGGAGGGTACAGATACGCAGTATTTT | CASSVEGREGTDTQYF
NA | NA | TRBJ1-6 | TRBV6-6 | TGTGCCAGCAGTTACTCTCCACAGGGAGATTCACCCCTCCACTTT | CASSYSPQGDSPLHF
NA | TRBD2 | TRBJ2-3 | TRBV4-2 | TGTGCCAGCAGCTCCCCCGTGGGCGGGGGGGCAGATACGCAGTATTTT | CASSSPVGGGADTQYF
NA | TRBD2 | TRBJ2-5 | TRBV28 | TGTGCCAGCACCCGACTAGCGAAAGAGACCCAGTACTTC | CASTRLAKETQYF
NA | TRBD2 | TRBJ2-7 | TRBV9 | TGTGCCAGCAGCGCCGGGGGCCCGGGAGGGTACTTCGAGCAGTACTTC | CASSAGGPGGYFEQYF
NA | TRBD1 | TRBJ2-7 | TRBV11-2 | TGTGCCAGCAGCGACCCAGGGGGCGACAGCTCCTACGAGCAGTACTTC | CASSDPGGDSSYEQYF
NA | TRBD1 | TRBJ2-7 | TRBV28 | TGTGCCAGCAGTTTACTGGGGACAGGGATTTACGAGCAGTACTTC | CASSLLGTGIYEQYF
few | NA | TRBJ2-3 | TRBV5-1 | TGCGCCAGCAAATCCGCAGATACGCAGTATTTT | CASKSADTQYF
NA | NA | TRBJ1-1 | TRBV19 | TGTGCCAGTAGTGCGGGGGCTGAAGCTTTCTTT | CASSAGAEAFF
NA | TRBD1 | TRBJ2-1 | TRBV18 | TGTGCCAGCTCACCCGGGACAGGGGGCTCCGGTGAGCAGTTCTTC | CASSPGTGGSGEQFF
NA | TRBD2 | TRBJ2-7 | TRBV29-1 | TGCAGCGTTTACGGAATGGCTAGCGGGAGCGACGAGCAGTACTTC | CSVYGMASGSDEQYF
NA | TRBD2 | TRBJ2-3 | TRBV30 | TGTGCCTGGAGTGTATCCCGGACTAGCGGGAGATTTAGGGAGGATACGCAGTATTTT | CAWSVSRTSGRFREDTQYF
few | TRBD2 | TRBJ2-2 | TRBV27 | TGTGCCAGCAGTCCGCGACTAGCGGGAGGCACCGGGGAGCTGTTTTTT | CASSPRLAGGTGELFF
NA | TRBD2 | TRBJ2-1 | TRBV5-3 | TGTGCCAGAAGCTTGCTTAGCGGGAACTACAATGAGCAGTTCTTC | CARSLLSGNYNEQFF
NA | NA | TRBJ1-5 | TRBV30 | TGTGCCTGGAGCGGTGGACAGAGCAATCAGCCCCAGCATTTT | CAWSGGQSNQPQHF
NA | NA | TRBJ1-1 | TRBV27 | TGTGCCAGCAGTTCGCTTGGACAGATCGAAGCTTTCTTT | CASSSLGQIEAFF
NA | TRBD1 | TRBJ1-5 | TRBV28 | TGTGCCAGCAGTTCCCCCGGGACAGGGAGGAGTCAGCCCCAGCATTTT | CASSSPGTGRSQPQHF
NA | NA | TRBJ1-1 | TRBV7-9 | TGTGCCAGCAGCGAGGGCCCGAACACTGAAGCTTTCTTT | CASSEGPNTEAFF
NA | NA | TRBJ1-5 | TRBV7-9 | TGTGCCAGCAGCGATAGCAGCGAAGCCCTTGGGCCCCAGCATTTT | CASSDSSEALGPQHF
NA | NA | TRBJ1-6 | TRBV28 | TGTGCCAGCAACCAAGGAACAGGTCAGAGGAACCTCCTCCACTTT | CASNQGTGQRNLLHF
NA | TRBD1 | TRBJ1-1 | TRBV11-3 | TGTGCCAGCAGCTTAGACAATTGGACAGGGGGCACTGAAGCTTTCTTT | CASSLDNWTGGTEAFF
NA | NA | TRBJ2-1 | TRBV6-5 | TGTGCCAGCAGTTACCGACTACAAGTAGAGTGGTTCTTC | CASSYRLQVEWFF
once | NA | TRBJ2-3 | TRBV30 | TGTGCCTGGAGTGTTGGTGGAGTACGGGCAGATACGCAGTATTTT | CAWSVGGVRADTQYF
NA | TRBD2 | TRBJ2-3 | TRBV5-4 | TGTGCCAGCAGCGTCAATAGCGGGGGGGCGGGAGATACGCAGTATTTT | CASSVNSGGAGDTQYF
NA | TRBD2 | TRBJ2-7 | TRBV27 | TGTGCCAGCAGTTTAGGGCTAGCGGGCCACTTTTACGAGCAGTACTTC | CASSLGLAGHFYEQYF
NA | NA | TRBJ2-1 | TRBV7-2 | TGTGCCAGCAGCTTAACCACAGGGATCTCCTACAATGAGCAGTTCTTC | CASSLTTGISYNEQFF
NA | TRBD1 | TRBJ1-1 | TRBV7-9 | TGTGCCAGCAGCTCCTGGGACAGACCGAACACTGAAGCTTTCTTT | CASSSWDRPNTEAFF
NA | NA | TRBJ1-2 | TRBV7-9 | TGTGCCAGCAGCTCCGTATTGGCCCCCTTCTACACCTTC | CASSSVLAPFYTF
few | NA | TRBJ2-5 | TRBV6-5 | TGTGCCACCCTACTTGACCAGGGTAGTAAGACCCAGTACTTC | CATLLDQGSKTQYF
NA | NA | TRBJ2-5 | TRBV11-2 | TGTGCCAGCAGCTTAGTGCCCGGGGAGACCCAGTACTTC | CASSLVPGETQYF
once | NA | TRBJ1-4 | TRBV6-5 | TGTGCCAGCAGTTATACAGGGATGACTAATGAAAAACTGTTTTTT | CASSYTGMTNEKLFF
NA | NA | TRBJ2-3 | TRBV27 | TGTGCCAGCACCACGGTCGCGCTAGCCAGCACAGATACGCAGTATTTT | CASTTVALASTDTQYF
NA | NA | TRBJ1-2 | TRBV9 | TGTGCCAGCAGCGACCGCCCGGGGGGTAACTATGGCTACACCTTC | CASSDRPGGNYGYTF
NA | TRBD1 | TRBJ1-5 | TRBV5-5 | TGTGCCAGCAGCTCAGGACAGGGGAGACAGCCCCAGCATTTT | CASSSGQGRQPQHF
NA | NA | TRBJ2-2 | TRBV7-2 | TGTGCCAGCAGCCAGTTCAACAGGGACGGGGAGCTGTTTTTT | CASSQFNRDGELFF
NA | NA | TRBJ2-3 | TRBV5-1 | TGCGCCAGCAGCGCGACTAGGAGCACAGATACGCAGTATTTT | CASSATRSTDTQYF
NA | NA | TRBJ2-7 | TRBV15 | TGTGCCACCAGCAGAGATCGGTGGGGGCGCCCCTACGAGCAGTACTTC | CATSRDRWGRPYEQYF
NA | TRBD2 | TRBJ2-7 | TRBV14 | TGTGCCAGCAGCCAAGACCGGCTAGCGGGGGATCAAGGCCGCAACTCCTACGAGCAGTACTTC | CASSQDRLAGDQGRNSYEQYF
NA | TRBD1 | TRBJ2-2 | TRBV7-8 | TGTGCCAGCAGCCGAGACAGGGGGGGGAGAGGGGCCGGGGAGCTGTTTTTT | CASSRDRGGRGAGELFF
NA | TRBD2 | TRBJ2-1 | TRBV5-1 | TGCGCCAGCAGCTCGAATCCGGGACTAGCGGGAGGGCCGGGGTTCTTC | CASSSNPGLAGGPGFF
once | TRBD1 | TRBJ2-1 | TRBV7-3 | TGTGCCAGCAGTTTACAGGACAGGGTCGGTGAGCAGTTCTTC | CASSLQDRVGEQFF